The 30 T cell receptor beta chains presented below share a single source sample, sequenced in a study of T-cell memory formation after mild COVID-19. MiXCR was run by TCRdb on the 5' RACE reads, yielding one entry per CDR3 protein. The sample lists 550,000 to 600,000 distinct CDR3 sequences, less than 25% occurring once. The sequencing sample was made of PBMCs or a T cell subset sorted from them (not recorded which). The receptors derive from an adult woman who had mild COVID-19 (a few samples of this study predate the infection). Cell type and time point are not known.

The table lists this clonotype with a count of one. The junction departs from the called germline gene at one end, perhaps through a read error. The rearrangement links TRBV4-1 to TRBJ1-6, with D hard to call. Germline V CDR1 and CDR2: MGHRA, YSYEKL. This CDR3 is 15 amino acids long. DNA for the CDR3: TGCGCCAGCAGCCAAGTAGGAGGGCGTCGTTCACCCCTCCAATTT. Translated, it gives CASSQVGGRRSPLQF.

This clonotype was counted a few times. The chain carries TRBV2 and TRBJ1-2; D ambiguous. CDR3 size: 12 residues. V was clipped by 5 bases and J by 11 bases, with 15 bases between them. Looked up from germline, CDR1 is SNHLY and CDR2 is FYNNEI. Here the CDR3 reads CASSPYRTGYTF. CDR3 nucleotides: TGTGCCAGCAGTCCATATCGGACCGGGTACACCTTC.

This clonotype was recorded at least ten times. The chain links TRBV20-1 to TRBJ2-1, with TRBD1 identical over 8 bases. This CDR3 contains 13 residues. The V and J ends lost 5 bases and 2 bases, in that order; junction bases with no gene match: 2. Germline V lookup: CDR1 DFQATT, CDR2 SNEGSKA (reference sequence). The CDR3, as DNA: TGCAGTGCTGACAGGGGACCCTACAATGAGCAGTTCTTC. It specifies CSADRGPYNEQFF.

This clonotype was observed a few times. The V and J genes are TRBV6-2 or TRBV6-3 and TRBJ1-2; D is possibly TRBD1 (5 bases). Trimming removed 3 bases at V and 7 bases at J, with 15 bases between. The CDR3 extends over 14 amino acids. CDR1 MNHEY and CDR2 SVGEGT come from the germline V gene. The DNA of the CDR3 is TGTGCCAGCAGTTATGGACACGGAGTTTTTGGCTACACCTTC. It is translated as CASSYGHGVFGYTF.

The chain recombines TRBV7-9 with TRBJ2-6, with D possibly being TRBD1 or TRBD2 (6 bases each). The CDR3 runs to 19 residues. Trimming removed 5 bases at V and 0 bases at J, with 20 bases between. From germline, CDR1 is SEHNR and CDR2 FQNEAQ (reference sequence). CDR3 in DNA: TGTGCCAGCAGCCCCAGTACGGGGGCCTTAAGCTCTGGGGCCAACGTCCTGACTTTC. This translates into CASSPSTGALSSGANVLTF.

The chain carries TRBV4-3 and TRBJ2-2; 10 bases align to TRBD2. In germline, CDR1 is LGHNA, CDR2 YSLEER. With V trimmed by 3 bases and J by 7 bases, 11 bases remained unmatched. The CDR3 consists of 17 residues. This CDR3 is CASSQGPGLAKDGELFF. The CDR3 DNA reads TGCGCCAGCAGCCAGGGACCGGGACTAGCGAAAGACGGGGAGCTGTTTTTT.

This clonotype was seen more than once but under ten times. The rearrangement joins TRBV2 to TRBJ2-7; TRBD2 matches 10 bases. CDR3 length equals 15 residues. V lost 6 bases, J lost 0 bases, and 5 bases stayed unmatched. CDR1 is SNHLY, CDR2 FYNNEI, per germline. DNA of the CDR3: TGTGCCAGCAGGCTAGCGGGGGTCCTCTCCTACGAGCAGTACTTC. Translated: CASRLAGVLSYEQYF.

This clonotype was found a few times. CDR3 protein: CASTQGGNQPQHF. The CDR3 region has the DNA TGTGCCAGCACCCAAGGGGGCAATCAGCCCCAGCATTTT. The chain joins TRBV7-9 to TRBJ1-5, with D maybe TRBD1 (5 bases). The CDR3 spans 13 residues. Trimming removed 7 bases from V and 2 bases from J, with 9 bases in between. Germline CDR1 and CDR2: SEHNR and FQNEAQ (reference sequence).

V gene TRBV20-1 combines with J gene TRBJ2-7; D perhaps matches TRBD1 (6 bases). V gave up 6 bases and J gave up 3 bases, with 18 bases separating them. Germline-derived CDR1 and CDR2 are DFQATT and SNEGSKA (reference sequence). This CDR3 is 14 amino acids long. The CDR3 DNA reads TGCAGTGCCAGGGGACACAAGCACAACTACGAGCAGTACTTC. Translating gives CSARGHKHNYEQYF.

This rearrangement joins TRBV3-1 to TRBJ1-6; TRBD1 is a possible D gene (5 bases). Germline V gene data show CDR1 as LGHDT and CDR2 as YNNKEL (reference sequence). V lost 3 bases and J lost 9, with 12 bases in between. CDR3 length: 14 residues. CDR3: CASSHDGRASPLHF. CDR3 DNA sequence: TGTGCCAGCAGCCATGATGGCAGGGCTTCACCCCTCCACTTT.

This clonotype turned up a few times. The V call is TRBV12-3 or TRBV12-4, the J call TRBJ1-2, with D unclear. V was clipped by 0 bases and J by 6 bases, with 5 bases between them. The CDR3 has 12 residues. The CDR3 loop is CASSLAQDGYTF. The DNA for the CDR3 is TGTGCCAGCAGTTTAGCCCAGGATGGCTACACCTTC.

This clonotype came up a few times. V gene TRBV19 combines with J gene TRBJ2-3, with D uncertain. Germline CDR1 reads LNHDA; CDR2 reads SQIVND (reference sequence). This CDR3 has 15 amino acids. The V end lost 5 bases, the J end lost 0 bases, and 12 bases lay between the germline ends. This CDR3 is CASSQALASTDTQYF. The CDR3 DNA sequence: TGTGCCAGTAGTCAAGCGCTGGCTAGCACAGATACGCAGTATTTT.

This clonotype was seen more than once but under ten times. The V gene is TRBV18, the J gene TRBJ2-1; TRBD1 is a possible D gene (6 bases). Germline-derived CDR1 and CDR2 are KGHSH and LQKENI. V lost 1 base, J lost 8 bases, and 12 bases lay in between. CDR3 size: 14 residues. CDR3 coding DNA: TGTGCCAGCTCACCACGGGGGCAGGTATATGAGCAGTTCTTC. This gives the protein CASSPRGQVYEQFF.

V usage is TRBV10-3 and J usage is TRBJ1-1; D is uncertain. CDR1 is ENHRY and CDR2 is SYGVKD in the germline V gene. V was trimmed by 7 bases and J by 8 bases, leaving 8 bases between them. The CDR3 is made up of 10 amino acids. The CDR3 sequence: CAIKWVEAFF. CDR3 DNA: TGTGCCATCAAGTGGGTAGAAGCTTTCTTT.

This clonotype was seen more than once but under ten times. The chain couples TRBV13 to TRBJ2-1, with D maybe TRBD1 (6 bases). Germline-derived CDR1 and CDR2 are PRHDT and FYEKMQ (reference sequence). CDR3 length: 14 amino acids. Deletions cut 0 bases from V and 9 bases from J, with 12 bases between. In DNA, the CDR3 is TGTGCCAGCAGCTTAGGCCGTGGGGACACTGAGCAGTTCTTC. Translation: CASSLGRGDTEQFF.

This clonotype was found many times. The V call is TRBV7-9, the J call TRBJ2-5; D gene uncertain. The length of the CDR3 is 13 residues. The ends were cut back, 5 bases at V and 5 bases at J, with 12 bases in the middle. Germline V CDR1 and CDR2: SEHNR, FQNEAQ (reference sequence). For the CDR3, the DNA is TGTGCCAGCAGCCCCAGAGGTTGGGAGACCCAGTACTTC. Protein product: CASSPRGWETQYF. Together with reference TRBV7-9 and TRBJ2-5, the CDR3 gives the full variable domain: DTGVSQNPRHKITKRGQNVTFRCDPISEHNRLYWYRQTLGQGPEFLTYFQNEAQLEKSRLLSDRFSAERPKGSFSTLEIQRTEQGDSAMYLCASSPRGWETQYFGPGTRLLVL.

V gene TRBV10-3 combines with J gene TRBJ2-7; D assignment may be TRBD1 or TRBD2 (5 bases each). Germline V gene sequence: CDR1 ENHRY, CDR2 SYGVKD. The CDR3 is made up of 13 amino acids. Trimming took 8 bases from V and 6 from J, leaving 17 bases between them. The CDR3 loop reads CAIRDPGLREQYF. CDR3 DNA: TGTGCCATCCGGGACCCCGGCCTTCGCGAGCAGTACTTC.

The chain joins TRBV12-3 or TRBV12-4 to TRBJ2-1; the match to TRBD2 covers 9 bases. After removal of 0 bases from V and 7 bases from J, the junction contained 7 bases not matched to a gene. The length of the CDR3 is 16 residues. This CDR3 reads CASSLAASGETNEQFF. CDR3 nucleotides: TGTGCCAGCAGTTTAGCCGCTAGCGGGGAGACAAATGAGCAGTTCTTC.

This chain joins TRBV29-1 and TRBJ2-1; tentatively, D is TRBD1 or TRBD2 (5 bases each). Trimming took 3 bases from V and 3 from J, leaving 18 bases between them. Per germline, CDR1 SQVTM and CDR2 ANQGSEA. The CDR3 has 16 residues. CDR3 sequence reads: CSVEYLGDPSYNEQFF. DNA of the CDR3: TGCAGCGTTGAGTACTTAGGGGACCCCAGCTACAATGAGCAGTTCTTC.

The chain links TRBV7-3 to TRBJ2-1; D unclear. The V gene's germline CDR1 is SGHTA and CDR2 FQGTGA. Trimming removed 1 base from V and 6 bases from J, with 10 bases in between. The CDR3 extends over 14 amino acids. This CDR3 is CASSLITTFNEQFF. Here the CDR3 DNA reads TGTGCCAGCAGCTTAATTACTACTTTCAATGAGCAGTTCTTC.

The chain uses TRBV6-6 and TRBJ2-7; D uncertain. V lost 6 bases and J lost 4, with 13 bases in between. Germline V CDR1 and CDR2: MNHNY, SVGAGI (reference sequence). This CDR3 is built from 13 residues. CDR3 bases: TGTGCCAGCAGAACCCTAGAGGCGTACGAGCAGTACTTC. It encodes CASRTLEAYEQYF.

This clonotype was picked up a small number of times. The chain carries TRBV7-3 and TRBJ2-1; TRBD2 matches at 9 bases. CDR1 is SGHTA and CDR2 is FQGTGA in the germline V gene. This CDR3 region has 15 residues. V was clipped by 5 bases and J by 7 bases; unmatched bases: 9. CDR3 sequence: CASSPPGAGGNEQFF. The CDR3 coding sequence is TGTGCCAGCAGCCCGCCCGGCGCGGGAGGGAATGAGCAGTTCTTC.

The V call is TRBV9, the J call TRBJ2-3, with 12 bases that match TRBD2. CDR1 and CDR2 (germline): SGDLS, YYNGEE. This CDR3 is 16 amino acids long. Unmatched junction bases numbered 2, after V lost 0 bases and J lost 3 bases. CDR3 DNA sequence: TGTGCCAGCAGCGTAGGAGGGACTAGCGGGACAGATACGCAGTATTTT. This encodes CASSVGGTSGTDTQYF.

This clonotype appeared a few times. The chain couples TRBV5-1 to TRBJ2-2; D might be TRBD1 (6 bases). CDR3 length: 15 residues. Germline-derived CDR1 and CDR2 are SGHRS and YFSETQ. V dropped 4 bases and J dropped 5 bases, with 15 bases sitting between them. CDR3 in amino acids: CASSPITGWTGELFF. The DNA of the CDR3 is TGCGCCAGCAGCCCGATCACAGGGTGGACCGGGGAGCTGTTTTTT.

This chain joins TRBV20-1 and TRBJ2-3; 9 nucleotides align to TRBD2. V lost 5 bases to trimming and J lost 4 bases; unmatched junction nucleotides: 7. The CDR3 is 14 residues long. CDR1 is DFQATT, CDR2 SNEGSKA, per germline (reference sequence). Here the CDR3 reads CSARDAGGADTQYF. The CDR3 DNA reads as TGCAGTGCTCGGGACGCGGGGGGGGCAGATACGCAGTATTTT.

This clonotype was seen only once. This rearrangement joins TRBV27 to TRBJ1-1; D is unresolved. This CDR3 comprises 11 residues. The ends were cut back, 8 bases at V and 4 bases at J, with 8 bases in the middle. Germline lookup yields CDR1 MNHEY and CDR2 SMNVEV (reference sequence). This CDR3 is CASGSGTEAFF. CDR3 bases: TGTGCCAGCGGCAGCGGCACTGAAGCTTTCTTT.

Only a few counts were recorded for this clonotype. This rearrangement joins TRBV25-1 to TRBJ2-2; 7 nucleotides line up with TRBD1. The germline V gene encodes CDR1 MGHDK and CDR2 SYGVNS. The CDR3 length is 16 residues. V shed 1 base and J 7 bases; nucleotides not matched to a gene: 9. The CDR3 protein is CASSEWLTGQDGELFF. CDR3 sequence (DNA): TGTGCCAGCAGTGAATGGTTGACAGGGCAAGACGGGGAGCTGTTTTTT.

This clonotype was counted only a few times. The chain links TRBV27 to TRBJ1-2, with D tentatively TRBD1 (5 bases). CDR1 is MNHEY and CDR2 is SMNVEV in the germline V gene (reference sequence). V was clipped by 5 bases and J by 4 bases, with 11 bases between them. The CDR3 loop spans 13 amino acids. CDR3 DNA: TGTGCCAGCAGTAAACGGGGGGGCTATGGCTACACCTTC. Translation gives CASSKRGGYGYTF.

This clonotype was counted a few times. The chain uses TRBV5-5 and TRBJ1-3; D is possibly TRBD1 (5 bases). Deletions cut 8 bases from V and 0 bases from J, with 21 bases between. CDR1 is SGHKS, CDR2 YYEKEE, per germline (reference sequence). This CDR3 has 17 amino acids. CDR3 sequence: CASLSGGRRISGNTIYF. Written as DNA, the CDR3 is TGTGCCAGTCTCAGCGGGGGACGGAGAATCTCTGGAAACACCATATATTTT.

The chain recombines TRBV7-2 with TRBJ2-5; 9 nucleotides agree with TRBD1. In germline, CDR1 is SGHTA, CDR2 FQGNSA. The CDR3 consists of 16 residues. Trimming removed 5 bases from V and 2 bases from J; junction bases left unmatched: 9. The CDR3 sequence is CASSRTGVGSQETQYF. The CDR3 region has the DNA TGTGCCAGCAGCCGGACAGGGGTAGGGTCGCAAGAGACCCAGTACTTC. Together with reference TRBV7-2 and TRBJ2-5, the CDR3 gives the full variable domain: GAGVSQSPSNKVTEKGKDVELRCDPISGHTALYWYRQSLGQGLEFLIYFQGNSAPDKSGLPSDRFSAERTGGSVSTLTIQRTQQEDSAVYLCASSRTGVGSQETQYFGPGTRLLVL.